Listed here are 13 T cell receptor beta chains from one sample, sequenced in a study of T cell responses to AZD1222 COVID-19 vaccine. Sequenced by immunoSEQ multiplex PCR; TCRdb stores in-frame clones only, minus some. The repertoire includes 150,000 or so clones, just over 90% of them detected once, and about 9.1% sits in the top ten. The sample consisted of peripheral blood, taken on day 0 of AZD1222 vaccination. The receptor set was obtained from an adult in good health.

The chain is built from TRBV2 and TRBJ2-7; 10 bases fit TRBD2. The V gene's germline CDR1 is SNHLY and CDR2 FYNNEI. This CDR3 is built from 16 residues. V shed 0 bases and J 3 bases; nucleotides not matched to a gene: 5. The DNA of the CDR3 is TGTGCCAGCAGTGAAGCCCGTCTAGCGGGGGTCTACGAGCAGTACTTC. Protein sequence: CASSEARLAGVYEQYF.

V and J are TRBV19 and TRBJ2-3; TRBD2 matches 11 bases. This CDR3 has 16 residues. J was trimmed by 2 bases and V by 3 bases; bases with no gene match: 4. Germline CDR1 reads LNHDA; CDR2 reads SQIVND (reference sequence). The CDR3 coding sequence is TGTGCCAGTAGTATCGAACTAGCGGGGGCCACAGATACGCAGTATTTT. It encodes CASSIELAGATDTQYF. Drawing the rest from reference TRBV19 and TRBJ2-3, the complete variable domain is DGGITQSPKYLFRKEGQNVTLSCEQNLNHDAMYWYRQDPGQGLRLIYYSQIVNDFQKGDIAEGYSVSREKKESFPLTVTSAQKNPTAFYLCASSIELAGATDTQYFGPGTRLTVL.

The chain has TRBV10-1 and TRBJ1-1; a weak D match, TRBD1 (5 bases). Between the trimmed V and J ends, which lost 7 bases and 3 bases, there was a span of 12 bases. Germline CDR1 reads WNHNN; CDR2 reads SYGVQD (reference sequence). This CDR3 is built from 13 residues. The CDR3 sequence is CASIWIGDTEAFF. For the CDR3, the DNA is TGCGCCAGCATTTGGATAGGGGACACTGAAGCTTTCTTT.

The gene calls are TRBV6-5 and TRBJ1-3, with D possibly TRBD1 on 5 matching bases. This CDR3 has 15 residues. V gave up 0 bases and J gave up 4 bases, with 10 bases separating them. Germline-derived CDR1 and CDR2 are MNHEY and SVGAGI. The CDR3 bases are TGTGCCAGCAGTTACTCGGGGCGGGAAGGAAACACCATATATTTT. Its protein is CASSYSGREGNTIYF.

CDR3 in amino acids: CASSFGREDYNEQFF. The CDR3 nucleotides are TGTGCCAGCAGTTTTGGCCGGGAGGATTACAATGAGCAGTTCTTC. The chain links TRBV27 to TRBJ2-1; 7 nucleotides match TRBD2. Germline V gives CDR1 MNHEY, CDR2 SMNVEV (reference sequence). After removal of 3 bases from V and 4 bases from J, the junction contained 6 bases not matched to a gene. The CDR3 is 15 residues long.

The CDR3, as DNA: TGTGCCAGCACCCCAGGACAGGGGGCATATGGCTACACCTTC. This gives the protein CASTPGQGAYGYTF. The rearrangement links TRBV5-8 to TRBJ1-2, with TRBD1 matching over 11 bases. V shed 6 bases and J 5 bases; nucleotides not matched to a gene: 6. The V gene's germline CDR1 is SGHTS and CDR2 YDEGEE. The CDR3 is 14 amino acids. The entire variable domain, with the rest obtained from reference TRBV5-8 and TRBJ1-2, is as follows: EAGVTQSPTHLIKTRGQQATLRCSPISGHTSVYWYQQALGLGLQFLLWYDEGEERNRGNFPPRFSGRQFPNYSSELNVNALELEDSALYLCASTPGQGAYGYTFGSGTRLTVV.

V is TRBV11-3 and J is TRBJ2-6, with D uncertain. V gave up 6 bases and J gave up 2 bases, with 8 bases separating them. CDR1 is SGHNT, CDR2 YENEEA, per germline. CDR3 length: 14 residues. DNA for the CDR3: TGTGCCAGCAGGTCAACAACTGGGGCCAACGTCCTGACTTTC. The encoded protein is CASRSTTGANVLTF.

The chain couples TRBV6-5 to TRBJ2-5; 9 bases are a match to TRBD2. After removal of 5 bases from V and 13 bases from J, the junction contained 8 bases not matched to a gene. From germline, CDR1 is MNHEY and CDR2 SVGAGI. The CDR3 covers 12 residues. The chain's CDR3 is CASSQSSGVRYF. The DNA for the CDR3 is TGTGCCAGCAGTCAATCTAGCGGGGTTCGGTACTTC.

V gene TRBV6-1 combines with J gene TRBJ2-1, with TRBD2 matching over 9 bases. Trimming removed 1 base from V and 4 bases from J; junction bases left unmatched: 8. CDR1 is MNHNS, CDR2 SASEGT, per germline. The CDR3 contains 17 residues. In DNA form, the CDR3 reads TGTGCCAGCAGTGAAGAAGTGGCGAGCGGGGGGTACAATGAGCAGTTCTTC. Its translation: CASSEEVASGGYNEQFF.

CDR3 residues: CASGGQGDQPQHF. In DNA form, the CDR3 reads TGTGCCAGCGGGGGACAGGGTGATCAGCCCCAGCATTTT. The chain couples TRBV27 to TRBJ1-5, with 9 bases lining up with TRBD1. V shed 8 bases, J shed 5 bases, and the junction held 4 bases outside the gene matches. Germline loops: CDR1 MNHEY, CDR2 SMNVEV (reference sequence). This CDR3 spans 13 amino acids.

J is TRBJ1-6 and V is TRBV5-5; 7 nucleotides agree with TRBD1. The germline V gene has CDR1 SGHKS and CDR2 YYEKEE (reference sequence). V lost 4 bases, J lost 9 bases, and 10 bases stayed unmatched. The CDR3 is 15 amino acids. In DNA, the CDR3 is TGTGCCAGCAGCCTAAGACAGGGAAGCACTTCACCCCTCCACTTT. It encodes CASSLRQGSTSPLHF. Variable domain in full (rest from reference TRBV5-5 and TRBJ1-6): DAGVTQSPTHLIKTRGQQVTLRCSPISGHKSVSWYQQVLGQGPQFIFQYYEKEERGRGNFPDRFSARQFPNYSSELNVNALLLGDSALYLCASSLRQGSTSPLHFGNGTRLTVT.

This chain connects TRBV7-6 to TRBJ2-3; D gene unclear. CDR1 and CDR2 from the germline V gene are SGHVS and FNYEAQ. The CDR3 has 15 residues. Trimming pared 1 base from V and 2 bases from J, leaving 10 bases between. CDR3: CASSLVGRTTDTQYF. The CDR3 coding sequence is TGTGCCAGCAGCTTAGTTGGAAGAACCACAGATACGCAGTATTTT. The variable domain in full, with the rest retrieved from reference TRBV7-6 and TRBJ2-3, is GAGVSQSPRYKVTKRGQDVALRCDPISGHVSLYWYRQALGQGPEFLTYFNYEAQQDKSGLPNDRFSAERPEGSISTLTIQRTEQRDSAMYRCASSLVGRTTDTQYFGPGTRLTVL.

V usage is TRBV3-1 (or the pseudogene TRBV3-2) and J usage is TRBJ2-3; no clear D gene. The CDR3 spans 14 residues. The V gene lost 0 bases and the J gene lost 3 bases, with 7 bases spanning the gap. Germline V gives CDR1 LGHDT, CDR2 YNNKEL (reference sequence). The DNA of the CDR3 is TGTGCCAGCAGCCAAGATTGGCAGACAGATACGCAGTATTTT. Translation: CASSQDWQTDTQYF.